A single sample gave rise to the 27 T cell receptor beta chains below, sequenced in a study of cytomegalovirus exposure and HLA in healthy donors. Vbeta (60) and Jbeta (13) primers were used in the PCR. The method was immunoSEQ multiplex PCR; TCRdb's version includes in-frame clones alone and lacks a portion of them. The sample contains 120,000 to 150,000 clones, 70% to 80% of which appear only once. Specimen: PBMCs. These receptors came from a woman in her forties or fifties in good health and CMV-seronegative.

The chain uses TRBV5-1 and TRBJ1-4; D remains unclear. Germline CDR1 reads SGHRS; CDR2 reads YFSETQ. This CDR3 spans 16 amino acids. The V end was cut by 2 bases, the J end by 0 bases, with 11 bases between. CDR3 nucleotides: TGCGCCAGCAGCTTCAACCCCGCGTCAACTAATGAAAAACTGTTTTTT. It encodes CASSFNPASTNEKLFF.

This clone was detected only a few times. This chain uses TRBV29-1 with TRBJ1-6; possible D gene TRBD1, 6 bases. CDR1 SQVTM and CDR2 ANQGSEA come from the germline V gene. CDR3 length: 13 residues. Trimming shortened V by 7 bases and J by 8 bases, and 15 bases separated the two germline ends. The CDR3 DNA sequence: TGCAGCGCATCTCGGGGGGGCGATTCACCCCTCCACTTT. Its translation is CSASRGGDSPLHF.

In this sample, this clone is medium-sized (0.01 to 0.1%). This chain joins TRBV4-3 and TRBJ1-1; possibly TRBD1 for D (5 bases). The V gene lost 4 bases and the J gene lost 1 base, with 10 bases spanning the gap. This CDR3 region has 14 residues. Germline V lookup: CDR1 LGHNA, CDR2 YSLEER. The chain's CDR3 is CASSLDGGNTEAFF. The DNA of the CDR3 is TGCGCCAGCAGCCTTGACGGGGGGAACACTGAAGCTTTCTTT.

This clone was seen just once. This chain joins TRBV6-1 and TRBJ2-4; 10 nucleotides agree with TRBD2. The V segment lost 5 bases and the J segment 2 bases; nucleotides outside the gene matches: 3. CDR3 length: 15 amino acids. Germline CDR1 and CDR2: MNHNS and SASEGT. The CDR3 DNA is TGTGCCAGCAGTAGCGGGGGGGCATCCAAAAACATTCAGTACTTC. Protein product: CASSSGGASKNIQYF.

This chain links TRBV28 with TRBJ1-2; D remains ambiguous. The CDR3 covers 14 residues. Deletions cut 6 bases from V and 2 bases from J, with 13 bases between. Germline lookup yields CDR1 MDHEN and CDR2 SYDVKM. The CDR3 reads CASSSSPLNYGYTF. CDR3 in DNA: TGTGCCAGCAGCTCGAGCCCTCTAAACTATGGCTACACCTTC.

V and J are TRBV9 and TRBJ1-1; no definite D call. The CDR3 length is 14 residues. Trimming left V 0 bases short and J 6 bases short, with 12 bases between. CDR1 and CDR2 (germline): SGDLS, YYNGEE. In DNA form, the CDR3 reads TGTGCCAGCAGCGTAGGAGGGAGCCGCGCTGAAGCTTTCTTT. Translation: CASSVGGSRAEAFF.

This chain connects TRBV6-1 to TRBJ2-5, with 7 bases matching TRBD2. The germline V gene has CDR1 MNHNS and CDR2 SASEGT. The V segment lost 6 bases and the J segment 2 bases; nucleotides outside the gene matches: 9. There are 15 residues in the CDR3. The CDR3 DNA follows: TGTGCCAGCAGCGTTCTCTCGGGGGGTCAAGAGACCCAGTACTTC. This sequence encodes CASSVLSGGQETQYF.

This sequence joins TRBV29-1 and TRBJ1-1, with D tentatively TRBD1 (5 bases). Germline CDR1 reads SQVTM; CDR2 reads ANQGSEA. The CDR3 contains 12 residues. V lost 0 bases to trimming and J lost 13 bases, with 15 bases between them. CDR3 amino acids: CSVEDFETEVFF. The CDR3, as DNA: TGCAGCGTTGAAGATTTCGAGACAGAGGTTTTCTTT.

The CDR3 nucleotides read TGTGCCCTTGGGGACACCTATTCACCCCTCCACTTT. Translated: CALGDTYSPLHF. J is TRBJ1-6 and V is TRBV2; TRBD1 is a possible D gene (6 bases). In germline, CDR1 is SNHLY, CDR2 FYNNEI. The V end was cut by 11 bases, the J end by 8 bases, with 13 bases between. This CDR3 is 12 amino acids long.

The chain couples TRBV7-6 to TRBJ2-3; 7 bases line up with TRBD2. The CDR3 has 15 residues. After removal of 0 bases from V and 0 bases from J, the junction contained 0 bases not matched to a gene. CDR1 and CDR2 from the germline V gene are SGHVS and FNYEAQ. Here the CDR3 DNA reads TGTGCCAGCAGCTTAGCCGGGGGGAGCACAGATACGCAGTATTTT. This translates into CASSLAGGSTDTQYF.

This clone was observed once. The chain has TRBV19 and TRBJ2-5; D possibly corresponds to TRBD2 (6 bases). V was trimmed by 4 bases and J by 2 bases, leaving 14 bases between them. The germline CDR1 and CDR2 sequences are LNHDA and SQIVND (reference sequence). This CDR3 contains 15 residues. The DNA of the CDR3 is TGTGCCAGTAGTAGCCGGGGGTTCCCTCAAGAGACCCAGTACTTC. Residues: CASSSRGFPQETQYF. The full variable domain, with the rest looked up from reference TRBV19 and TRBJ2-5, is DGGITQSPKYLFRKEGQNVTLSCEQNLNHDAMYWYRQDPGQGLRLIYYSQIVNDFQKGDIAEGYSVSREKKESFPLTVTSAQKNPTAFYLCASSSRGFPQETQYFGPGTRLLVL.

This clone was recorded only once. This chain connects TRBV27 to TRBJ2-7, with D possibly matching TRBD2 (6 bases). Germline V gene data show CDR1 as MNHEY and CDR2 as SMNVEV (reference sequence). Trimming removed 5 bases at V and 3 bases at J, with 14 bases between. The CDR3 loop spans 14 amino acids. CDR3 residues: CASSAGRFYYEQYF. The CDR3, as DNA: TGTGCCAGCAGTGCGGGGAGATTTTACTACGAGCAGTACTTC.

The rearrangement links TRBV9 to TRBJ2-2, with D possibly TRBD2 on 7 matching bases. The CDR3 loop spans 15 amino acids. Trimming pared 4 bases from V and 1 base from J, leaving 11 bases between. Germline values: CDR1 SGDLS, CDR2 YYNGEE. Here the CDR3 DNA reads TGTGCCAGCAGCCGGGGGGCGCGGAACACCGGGGAGCTGTTTTTT. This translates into CASSRGARNTGELFF.

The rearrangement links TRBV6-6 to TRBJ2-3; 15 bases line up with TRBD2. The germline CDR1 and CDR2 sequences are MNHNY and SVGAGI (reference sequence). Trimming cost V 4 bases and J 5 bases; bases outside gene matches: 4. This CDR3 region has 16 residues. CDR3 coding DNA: TGTGCCAGCAGTTTAGGACTAGCGGGGGGGATAGATACGCAGTATTTT. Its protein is CASSLGLAGGIDTQYF.

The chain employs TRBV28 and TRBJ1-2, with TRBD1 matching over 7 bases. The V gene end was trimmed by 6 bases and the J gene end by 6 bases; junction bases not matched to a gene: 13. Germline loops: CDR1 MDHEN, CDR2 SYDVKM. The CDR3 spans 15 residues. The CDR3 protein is CASRIPGQSNNGYTF. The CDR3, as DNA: TGTGCCAGCAGAATACCGGGACAGAGCAATAATGGCTACACCTTC.

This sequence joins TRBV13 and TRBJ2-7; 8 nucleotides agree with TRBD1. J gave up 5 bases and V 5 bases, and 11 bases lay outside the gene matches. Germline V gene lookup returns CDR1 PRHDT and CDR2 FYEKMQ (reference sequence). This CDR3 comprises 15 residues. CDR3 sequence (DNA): TGTGCCAGCAGCAAGAGATTGGGACAGGTGCACGAGCAGTACTTC. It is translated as CASSKRLGQVHEQYF.

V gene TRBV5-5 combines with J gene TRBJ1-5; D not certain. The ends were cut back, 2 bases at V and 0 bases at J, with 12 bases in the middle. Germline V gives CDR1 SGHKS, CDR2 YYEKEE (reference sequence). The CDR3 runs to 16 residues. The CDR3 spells CASSLGLRNSNQPQHF. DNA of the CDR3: TGTGCCAGCAGCTTAGGCCTGAGGAATAGCAATCAGCCCCAGCATTTT.

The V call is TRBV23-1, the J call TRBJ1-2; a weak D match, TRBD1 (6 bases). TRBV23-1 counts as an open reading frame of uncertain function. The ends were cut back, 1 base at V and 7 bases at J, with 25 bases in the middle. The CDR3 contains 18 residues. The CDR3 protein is CASSQLFMWWAGASGYTF. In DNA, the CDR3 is TGCGCCAGCAGTCAATTATTCATGTGGTGGGCAGGGGCGAGTGGCTACACCTTC.

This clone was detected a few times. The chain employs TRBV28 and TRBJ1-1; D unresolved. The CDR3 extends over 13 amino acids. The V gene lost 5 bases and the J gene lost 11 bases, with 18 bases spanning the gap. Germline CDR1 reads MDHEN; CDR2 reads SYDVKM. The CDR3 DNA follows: TGTGCCAGCAGTCCTCCCCGGTTTTCGAGGGCTTTCTTT. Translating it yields CASSPPRFSRAFF.

The CDR3 protein is CASSTRGRGSNQPQHF. The DNA of the CDR3 is TGTGCCAGCAGTACCCGCGGTAGGGGTAGCAATCAGCCCCAGCATTTT. The rearrangement uses TRBV28 and TRBJ1-5; D possibly corresponds to TRBD1 (5 bases). Trimming took off 5 bases at V and 0 bases at J, with 14 bases between the two ends. CDR3 length: 16 residues. CDR1 and CDR2 (germline): MDHEN, SYDVKM. The whole variable domain, filled in from reference TRBV28 and TRBJ1-5, reads DVKVTQSSRYLVKRTGEKVFLECVQDMDHENMFWYRQDPGLGLRLIYFSYDVKMKEKGDIPEGYSVSREKKERFSLILESASTNQTSMYLCASSTRGRGSNQPQHFGDGTRLSIL.

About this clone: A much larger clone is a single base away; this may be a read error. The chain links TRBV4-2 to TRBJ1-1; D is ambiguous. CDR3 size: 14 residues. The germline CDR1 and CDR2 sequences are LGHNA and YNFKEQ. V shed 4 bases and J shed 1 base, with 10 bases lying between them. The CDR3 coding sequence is TGTGCCAGCAGCCGGGAGGCGGGGAACACTGAAGCTTTCTTT. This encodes CASSREAGNTEAFF.

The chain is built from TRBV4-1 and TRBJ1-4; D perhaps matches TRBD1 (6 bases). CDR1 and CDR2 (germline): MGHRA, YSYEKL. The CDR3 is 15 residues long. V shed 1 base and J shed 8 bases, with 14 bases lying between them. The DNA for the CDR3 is TGCGCCAGCAGCCAAGCGTGGCAGGGGAGAGAAAAACTGTTTTTT. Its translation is CASSQAWQGREKLFF.

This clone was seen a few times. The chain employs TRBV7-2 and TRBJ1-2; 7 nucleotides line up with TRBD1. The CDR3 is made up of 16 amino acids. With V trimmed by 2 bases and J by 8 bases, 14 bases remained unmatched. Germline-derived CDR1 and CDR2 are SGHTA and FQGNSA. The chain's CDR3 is CASSLFPGTANEGYTF. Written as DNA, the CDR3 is TGTGCCAGCAGCTTATTCCCCGGGACAGCTAATGAGGGCTACACCTTC.

The CDR3 protein is CASSLASGGVVGYEQYF. The CDR3, as DNA: TGCGCCAGCAGCTTGGCTAGCGGGGGGGTCGTAGGCTACGAGCAGTACTTC. This sequence joins TRBV5-1 and TRBJ2-7; 12 bases are shared with TRBD2. This CDR3 has 17 amino acids. Trimming at V came to 0 bases and at J to 3 bases, leaving 7 bases not matched to a gene. Per germline, CDR1 SGHRS and CDR2 YFSETQ.

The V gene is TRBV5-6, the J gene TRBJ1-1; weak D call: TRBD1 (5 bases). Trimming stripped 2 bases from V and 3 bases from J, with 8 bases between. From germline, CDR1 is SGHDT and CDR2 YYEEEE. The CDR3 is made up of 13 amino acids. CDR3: CASSLGVDTEAFF. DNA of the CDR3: TGTGCCAGCAGCTTAGGGGTCGACACTGAAGCTTTCTTT.

The CDR3 DNA reads as TGTGCCAGCAGCCCCGACAGGGCTGGGGCCAACGTCCTGACTTTC. It codes for CASSPDRAGANVLTF. J is TRBJ2-6 and V is TRBV9; 7 bases align to TRBD1. In germline, CDR1 is SGDLS, CDR2 YYNGEE. There are 15 residues in the CDR3. V gave up 4 bases and J gave up 2 bases; unmatched junction bases: 3.

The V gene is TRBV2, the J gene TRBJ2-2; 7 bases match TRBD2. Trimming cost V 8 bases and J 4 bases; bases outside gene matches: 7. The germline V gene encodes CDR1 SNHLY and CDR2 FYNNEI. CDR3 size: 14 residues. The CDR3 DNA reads TGTGCCAGCGGGGAGGGAACCGCCACCGGGGAGCTGTTTTTT. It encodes CASGEGTATGELFF.